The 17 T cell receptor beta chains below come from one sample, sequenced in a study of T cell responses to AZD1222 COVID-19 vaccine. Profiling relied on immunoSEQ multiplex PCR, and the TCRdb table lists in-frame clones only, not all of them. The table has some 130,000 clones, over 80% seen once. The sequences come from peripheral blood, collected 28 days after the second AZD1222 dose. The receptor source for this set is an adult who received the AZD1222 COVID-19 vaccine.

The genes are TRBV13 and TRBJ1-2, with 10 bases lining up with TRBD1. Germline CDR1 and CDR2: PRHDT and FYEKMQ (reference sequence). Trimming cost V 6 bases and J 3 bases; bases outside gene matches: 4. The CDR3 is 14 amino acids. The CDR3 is CASSDRGQDYGYTF. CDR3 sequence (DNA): TGTGCCAGCAGTGACAGGGGGCAGGACTATGGCTACACCTTC.

CDR3 nucleotide sequence: TGCGCCAGCAGCCAAGATCGGGGGTGGGGTGAGCAGTTCTTC. This codes for CASSQDRGWGEQFF. The V and J genes are TRBV4-1 and TRBJ2-1; D is perhaps TRBD2 (6 bases). V lost 0 bases, J lost 9 bases, and 12 bases lay in between. The CDR3 loop spans 14 amino acids. Germline CDR1 and CDR2: MGHRA and YSYEKL.

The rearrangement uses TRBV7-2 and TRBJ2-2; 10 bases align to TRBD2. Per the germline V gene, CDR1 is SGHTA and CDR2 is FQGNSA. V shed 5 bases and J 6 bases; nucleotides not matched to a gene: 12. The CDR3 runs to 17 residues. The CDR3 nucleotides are TGTGCCAGCAGCCTACTCAGCGGGGGGGCTTTCCCCGGGGAGCTGTTTTTT. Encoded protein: CASSLLSGGAFPGELFF. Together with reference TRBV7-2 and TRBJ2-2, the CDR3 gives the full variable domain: GAGVSQSPSNKVTEKGKDVELRCDPISGHTALYWYRQSLGQGLEFLIYFQGNSAPDKSGLPSDRFSAERTGGSVSTLTIQRTQQEDSAVYLCASSLLSGGAFPGELFFGEGSRLTVL.

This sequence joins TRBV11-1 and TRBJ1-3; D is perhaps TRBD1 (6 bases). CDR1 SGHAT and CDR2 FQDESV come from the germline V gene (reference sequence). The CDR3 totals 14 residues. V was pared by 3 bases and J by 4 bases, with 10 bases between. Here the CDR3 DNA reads TGTGCCAGCAGCTTGACAGGAGACGGAAACACCATATATTTT. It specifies CASSLTGDGNTIYF.

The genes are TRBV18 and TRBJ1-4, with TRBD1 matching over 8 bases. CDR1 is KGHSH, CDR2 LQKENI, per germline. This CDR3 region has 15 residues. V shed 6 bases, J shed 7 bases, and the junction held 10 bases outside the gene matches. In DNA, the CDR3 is TGTGCCAGCTCCCCATTTGCAGGGGGCAGTGAAAAACTGTTTTTT. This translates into CASSPFAGGSEKLFF.

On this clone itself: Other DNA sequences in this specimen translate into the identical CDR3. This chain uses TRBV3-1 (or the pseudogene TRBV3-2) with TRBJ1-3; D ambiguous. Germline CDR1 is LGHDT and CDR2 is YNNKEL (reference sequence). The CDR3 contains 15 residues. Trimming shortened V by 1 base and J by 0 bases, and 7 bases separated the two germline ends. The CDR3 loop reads CASSQGGTSGNTIYF. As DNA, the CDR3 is TGTGCCAGCAGCCAAGGCGGCACCTCTGGAAACACCATATATTTT.

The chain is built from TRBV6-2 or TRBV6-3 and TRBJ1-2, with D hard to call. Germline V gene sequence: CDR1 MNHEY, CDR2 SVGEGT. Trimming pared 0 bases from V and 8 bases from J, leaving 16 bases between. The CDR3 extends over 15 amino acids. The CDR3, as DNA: TGTGCCAGCAGTTACTCGACGACCTCCGAGCGCGGCTACACCTTC. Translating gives CASSYSTTSERGYTF.

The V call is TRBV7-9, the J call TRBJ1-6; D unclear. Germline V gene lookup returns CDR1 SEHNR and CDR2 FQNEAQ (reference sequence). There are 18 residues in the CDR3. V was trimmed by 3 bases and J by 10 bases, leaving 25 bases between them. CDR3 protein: CASSFVDRHSGVGSPLHF. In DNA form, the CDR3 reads TGTGCCAGCAGCTTTGTCGACCGACATTCAGGTGTGGGGTCACCCCTCCACTTT. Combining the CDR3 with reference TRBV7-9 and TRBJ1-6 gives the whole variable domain DTGVSQNPRHKITKRGQNVTFRCDPISEHNRLYWYRQTLGQGPEFLTYFQNEAQLEKSRLLSDRFSAERPKGSFSTLEIQRTEQGDSAMYLCASSFVDRHSGVGSPLHFGNGTRLTVT.

CDR3 in DNA: TGTGCCAGCAGTCCCAGGGATGGGTCACCCCTCCACTTT. Translation gives CASSPRDGSPLHF. The rearrangement joins TRBV5-4 to TRBJ1-6; maybe TRBD1 (5 bases). V lost 5 bases to trimming and J lost 10 bases, with 13 bases between them. The CDR3 has 13 residues. CDR1 is SGHNT, CDR2 YYREEE, per germline (reference sequence).

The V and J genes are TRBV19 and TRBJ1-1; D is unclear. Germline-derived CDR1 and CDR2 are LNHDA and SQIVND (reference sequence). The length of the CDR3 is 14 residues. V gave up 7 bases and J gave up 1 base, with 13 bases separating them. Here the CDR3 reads CASTRGGSNTEAFF. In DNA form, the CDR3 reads TGTGCCAGTACCCGGGGAGGATCGAACACTGAAGCTTTCTTT.

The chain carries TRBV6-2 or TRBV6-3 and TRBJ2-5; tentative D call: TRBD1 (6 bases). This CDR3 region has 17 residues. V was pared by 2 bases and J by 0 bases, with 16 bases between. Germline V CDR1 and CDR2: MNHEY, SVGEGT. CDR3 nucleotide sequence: TGTGCCAGCAGTTACCCCGTGGGACAACTGTACCAAGAGACCCAGTACTTC. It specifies CASSYPVGQLYQETQYF.

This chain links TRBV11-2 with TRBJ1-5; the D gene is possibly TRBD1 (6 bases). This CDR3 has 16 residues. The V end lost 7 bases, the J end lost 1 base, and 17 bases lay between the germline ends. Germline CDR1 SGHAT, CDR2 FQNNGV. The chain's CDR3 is CASNHDRSRSNQPQHF. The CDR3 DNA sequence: TGTGCCAGCAACCATGACAGGTCCCGGAGCAATCAGCCCCAGCATTTT.

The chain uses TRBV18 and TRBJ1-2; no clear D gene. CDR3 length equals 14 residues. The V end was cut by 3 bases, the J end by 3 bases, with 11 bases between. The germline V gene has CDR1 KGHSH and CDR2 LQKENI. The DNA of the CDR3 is TGTGCCAGCTCACCGGGAGCAGAGGACTATGGCTACACCTTC. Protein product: CASSPGAEDYGYTF.

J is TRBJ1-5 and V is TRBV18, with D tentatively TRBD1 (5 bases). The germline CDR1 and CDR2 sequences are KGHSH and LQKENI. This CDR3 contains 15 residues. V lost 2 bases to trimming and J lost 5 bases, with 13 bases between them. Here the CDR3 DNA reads TGTGCCAGCTCACCAAGCGACAGCCTCTATCAGCCCCAGCATTTT. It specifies CASSPSDSLYQPQHF.

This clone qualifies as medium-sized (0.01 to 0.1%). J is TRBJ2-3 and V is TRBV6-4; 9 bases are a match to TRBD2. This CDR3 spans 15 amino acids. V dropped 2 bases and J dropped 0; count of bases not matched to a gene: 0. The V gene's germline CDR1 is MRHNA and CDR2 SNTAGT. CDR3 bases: TGTGCCAGCAGTGACGGACTAGCGAGCACAGATACGCAGTATTTT. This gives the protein CASSDGLASTDTQYF.

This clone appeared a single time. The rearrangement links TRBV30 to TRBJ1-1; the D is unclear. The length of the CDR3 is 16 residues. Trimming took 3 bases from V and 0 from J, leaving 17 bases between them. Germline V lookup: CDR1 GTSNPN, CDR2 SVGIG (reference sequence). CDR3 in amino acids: CAWRKTPLRVNTEAFF. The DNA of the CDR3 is TGTGCCTGGAGAAAAACCCCCTTAAGGGTGAACACTGAAGCTTTCTTT.

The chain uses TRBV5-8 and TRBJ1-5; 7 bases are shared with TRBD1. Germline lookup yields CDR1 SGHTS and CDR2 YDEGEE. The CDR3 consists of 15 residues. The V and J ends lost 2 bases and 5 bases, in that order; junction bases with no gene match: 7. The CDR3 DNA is TGTGCCAGCAGCTTAAGGGGGCGCGAGTATCAGCCCCAGCATTTT. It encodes CASSLRGREYQPQHF. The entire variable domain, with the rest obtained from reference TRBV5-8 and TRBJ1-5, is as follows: EAGVTQSPTHLIKTRGQQATLRCSPISGHTSVYWYQQALGLGLQFLLWYDEGEERNRGNFPPRFSGRQFPNYSSELNVNALELEDSALYLCASSLRGREYQPQHFGDGTRLSIL.